Following are 13 T cell receptor beta chains from one sample sequenced in a study of blood T cell repertoires in COVID-19 (TCRdb year 2020). Library construction relied on the immunoSEQ multiplex PCR assay. Drawn from immuneACCESS, this table holds only the in-frame rearrangements with V and J called that TCRdb kept. Clones are partly lost; checked studies trace under half to an unresolved V gene and leave the rest unexplained. The sample table records around 99,000 clones; roughly 75% of these occur just once. The ten biggest clones cover nearly 9% of the sample. Sequences were obtained from peripheral blood. These receptor sequences come from a man in his fifties who had recovered from COVID-19.

The V gene is TRBV13, the J gene TRBJ2-7, with D possibly TRBD2 on 5 matching bases. The CDR3 has 14 amino acids. Trimming shortened V by 0 bases and J by 2 bases, and 8 bases separated the two germline ends. Germline CDR1 is PRHDT and CDR2 is FYEKMQ (reference sequence). The CDR3 bases are TGTGCCAGCAGCTTAGGGCTAGCTACCTACGAGCAGTACTTC. Its protein product is CASSLGLATYEQYF.

The chain uses TRBV5-4 and TRBJ1-5; 9 bases agree with TRBD1. The J segment lost 10 bases and the V segment lost 3 bases, leaving 5 bases of the junction unmatched. Germline loops: CDR1 SGHNT, CDR2 YYREEE (reference sequence). The length of the CDR3 is 13 residues. This CDR3 is CASSSGQGRPQHF. The CDR3 region has the DNA TGTGCCAGCAGCTCGGGACAGGGTCGCCCCCAGCATTTT.

The chain is built from TRBV19 and TRBJ1-1; D is possibly TRBD1 (5 bases). Trimming removed 2 bases from V and 0 bases from J, with 13 bases in between. From germline, CDR1 is LNHDA and CDR2 SQIVND (reference sequence). There are 16 residues in the CDR3. This CDR3 is CASSIWGRELNTEAFF. The CDR3 nucleotides are TGTGCCAGTAGTATATGGGGCAGGGAATTGAACACTGAAGCTTTCTTT.

The genes are TRBV7-2 and TRBJ2-4, with TRBD2 matching 7 bases. J gave up 5 bases and V 1 base, and 8 bases lay outside the gene matches. The CDR3 contains 16 residues. Germline assignment: CDR1 SGHTA and CDR2 FQGNSA. CDR3 residues: CASSLVGGGTENIQYF. CDR3 DNA sequence: TGTGCCAGCAGCTTAGTCGGGGGAGGGACGGAAAACATTCAGTACTTC.

J is TRBJ1-5 and V is TRBV7-2; D is unresolved. This CDR3 region has 13 residues. Germline V gene data show CDR1 as SGHTA and CDR2 as FQGNSA. The V end was cut by 5 bases, the J end by 3 bases, with 8 bases between. The CDR3 protein is CASSGLYNQPQHF. CDR3 in DNA: TGTGCCAGCAGCGGACTGTACAATCAGCCCCAGCATTTT. The whole variable domain, remainder taken from reference TRBV7-2 and TRBJ1-5, is GAGVSQSPSNKVTEKGKDVELRCDPISGHTALYWYRQSLGQGLEFLIYFQGNSAPDKSGLPSDRFSAERTGGSVSTLTIQRTQQEDSAVYLCASSGLYNQPQHFGDGTRLSIL.

The J gene is TRBJ2-1, the V gene TRBV5-1, with D tentatively TRBD2 (6 bases). Germline values: CDR1 SGHRS, CDR2 YFSETQ. V was pared by 2 bases and J by 7 bases, with 16 bases between. The CDR3 length is 15 residues. CDR3 DNA: TGCGCCAGCAGCTTTTTAACGGGAGCGGCGAATGAGCAGTTCTTC. It translates to CASSFLTGAANEQFF. Combining the CDR3 with reference TRBV5-1 and TRBJ2-1 gives the whole variable domain KAGVTQTPRYLIKTRGQQVTLSCSPISGHRSVSWYQQTPGQGLQFLFEYFSETQRNKGNFPGRFSGRQFSNSRSEMNVSTLELGDSALYLCASSFLTGAANEQFFGPGTRLTVL.

This clone occurred a few times. The CDR3 region is CASSPPGRLINTGELFF. In DNA, the CDR3 is TGTGCCAGCAGCCCGCCGGGGAGGCTGATTAACACCGGGGAGCTGTTTTTT. This chain joins TRBV5-6 and TRBJ2-2; tentatively, D is TRBD2 (6 bases). V dropped 4 bases and J dropped 2 bases, with 18 bases sitting between them. This CDR3 region has 17 residues. CDR1 is SGHDT and CDR2 is YYEEEE in the germline V gene.

CDR3 protein: CASSGAQGQPQHF. The CDR3 DNA reads as TGTGCCAGCAGCGGAGCACAGGGACAGCCCCAGCATTTT. The rearrangement joins TRBV6-5 to TRBJ1-5; TRBD1 is a possible D gene (6 bases). Germline V CDR1 and CDR2: MNHEY, SVGAGI. The CDR3 has 13 amino acids. V was clipped by 6 bases and J by 7 bases, with 13 bases between them.

CDR3 nucleotides: TGTGCCAGCAGTTACCGGACGACAGGAGGCTATGGCTACACCTTC. Residues: CASSYRTTGGYGYTF. The chain combines TRBV6-5 with TRBJ1-2; possible D gene TRBD1, 6 bases. The CDR3 is 15 residues long. Per the germline V gene, CDR1 is MNHEY and CDR2 is SVGAGI. Trimming cost V 2 bases and J 4 bases, with 14 bases left between them.

The rearrangement links TRBV19 to TRBJ1-2; 7 bases map to TRBD1. The CDR3 has 14 amino acids. V trimming: 5 bases; J trimming: 4 bases; junction bases outside the gene matches: 7. CDR1 is LNHDA and CDR2 is SQIVND in the germline V gene (reference sequence). CDR3 DNA sequence: TGTGCCAGTAGTCCTTCGACAGGGATCTATGGCTACACCTTC. It yields the protein CASSPSTGIYGYTF.

This clone was counted a few times. The genes are TRBV27 and TRBJ1-5; D not resolved. V was shortened by 4 bases and J by 6 bases, with 7 bases between the two germline ends. Germline-derived CDR1 and CDR2 are MNHEY and SMNVEV (reference sequence). CDR3 length: 12 residues. The DNA for the CDR3 is TGTGCCAGCAGTTATCGAGGTCAGCCCCAGCATTTT. Protein: CASSYRGQPQHF.

The chain couples TRBV20-1 to TRBJ1-2; D gene ambiguous. The ends were cut back, 4 bases at V and 4 bases at J, with 7 bases in the middle. Germline V gene sequence: CDR1 DFQATT, CDR2 SNEGSKA (reference sequence). The CDR3 is made up of 11 amino acids. CDR3 nucleotides: TGCAGTGCTAAGCCGGTCTATGGCTACACCTTC. Amino acid sequence: CSAKPVYGYTF.

This chain uses TRBV7-8 with TRBJ2-6, with 8 nucleotides matching TRBD1. The CDR3 length is 17 residues. Germline V gives CDR1 SGHVS, CDR2 FQNEAQ. Trimming at V came to 8 bases and at J to 0 bases, leaving 9 bases not matched to a gene. For the CDR3, the DNA is TGTGCCAGCGGAACCCAGGGGGCGGTCTCTGGGGCCAACGTCCTGACTTTC. Amino acid sequence: CASGTQGAVSGANVLTF. Drawing the rest from reference TRBV7-8 and TRBJ2-6, the complete variable domain is GAGVSQSPRYKVAKRGQDVALRCDPISGHVSLFWYQQALGQGPEFLTYFQNEAQLDKSGLPSDRFFAERPEGSVSTLKIQRTQQEDSAVYLCASGTQGAVSGANVLTFGAGSRLTVL.